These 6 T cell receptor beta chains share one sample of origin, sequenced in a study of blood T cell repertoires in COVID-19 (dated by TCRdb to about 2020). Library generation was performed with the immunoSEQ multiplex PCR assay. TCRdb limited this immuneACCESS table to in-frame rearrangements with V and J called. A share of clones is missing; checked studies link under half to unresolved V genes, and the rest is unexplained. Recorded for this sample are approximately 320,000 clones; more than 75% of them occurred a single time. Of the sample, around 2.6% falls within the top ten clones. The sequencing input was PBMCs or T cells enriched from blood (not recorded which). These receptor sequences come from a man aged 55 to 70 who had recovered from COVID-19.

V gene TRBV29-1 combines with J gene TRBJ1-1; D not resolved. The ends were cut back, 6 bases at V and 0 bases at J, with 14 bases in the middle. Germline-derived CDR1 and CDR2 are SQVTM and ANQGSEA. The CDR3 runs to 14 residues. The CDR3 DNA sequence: TGCAGCGTCTCCCGGGGAGGGCTGAACACTGAAGCTTTCTTT. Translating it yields CSVSRGGLNTEAFF.

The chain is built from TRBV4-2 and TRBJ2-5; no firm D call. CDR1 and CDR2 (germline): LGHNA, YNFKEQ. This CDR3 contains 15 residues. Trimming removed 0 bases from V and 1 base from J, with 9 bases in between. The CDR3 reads CASSQDSGIQETQYF. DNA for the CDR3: TGTGCCAGCAGCCAAGATTCAGGAATCCAAGAGACCCAGTACTTC.

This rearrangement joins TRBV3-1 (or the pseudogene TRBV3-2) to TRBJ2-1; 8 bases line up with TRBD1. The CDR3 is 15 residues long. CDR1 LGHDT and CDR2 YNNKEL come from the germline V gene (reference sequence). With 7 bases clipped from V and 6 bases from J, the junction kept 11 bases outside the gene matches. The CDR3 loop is CASTQRGQVSNEQFF. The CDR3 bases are TGTGCCAGCACCCAGAGGGGACAGGTTAGCAATGAGCAGTTCTTC.

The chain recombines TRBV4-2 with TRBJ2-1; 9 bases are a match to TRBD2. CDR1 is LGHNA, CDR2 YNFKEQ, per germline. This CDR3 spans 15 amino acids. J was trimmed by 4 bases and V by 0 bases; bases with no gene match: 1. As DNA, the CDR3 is TGTGCCAGCAGCCAAGATCTAGCGGGGTACAATGAGCAGTTCTTC. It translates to CASSQDLAGYNEQFF.

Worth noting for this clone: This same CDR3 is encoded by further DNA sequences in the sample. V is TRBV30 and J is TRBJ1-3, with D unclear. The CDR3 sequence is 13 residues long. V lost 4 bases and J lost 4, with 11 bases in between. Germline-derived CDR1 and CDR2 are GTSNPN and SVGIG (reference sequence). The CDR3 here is CAWTPGSGNTIYF. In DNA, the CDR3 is TGTGCCTGGACTCCGGGTTCCGGAAACACCATATATTTT. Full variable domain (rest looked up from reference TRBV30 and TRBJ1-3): SQTIHQWPATLVQPVGSPLSLECTVEGTSNPNLYWYRQAAGRGLQLLFYSVGIGQISSEVPQNLSASRPQDRQFILSSKKLLLSDSGFYLCAWTPGSGNTIYFGEGSWLTVV.

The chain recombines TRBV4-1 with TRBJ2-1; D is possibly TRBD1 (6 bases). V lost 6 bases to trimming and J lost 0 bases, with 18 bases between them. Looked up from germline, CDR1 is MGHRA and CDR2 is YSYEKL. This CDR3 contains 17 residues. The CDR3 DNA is TGCGCCAGCAGTCGGGTTGGGATAGGGGGCTCCTACAATGAGCAGTTCTTC. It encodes CASSRVGIGGSYNEQFF.